This TCR beta chain emerged from a study of T cells in narcolepsy. Overall study: Enrolled donors included narcolepsy type 1 or type 2 patients and healthy controls.

The CDR3 totals 14 residues. V was pared by 2 bases and J by 5 bases, with 11 bases between. Germline V gene data show CDR1 as SGHKS and CDR2 as YYEKEE (reference sequence). Study outcomes and limitations: Autoreactive clone sequences were missing from some blood memory CD4+ repertoires. Blood of same and different patients, but not healthy controls, reportedly held recurring autoreactive clonotypes.

Sequencing was performed with immunoSEQ multiplex PCR; in TCRdb, only in-frame clones are kept and a portion is missing. The table records roughly 12,000 clones, around 94% of them present only once. This clone was seen just once. Its antigen is still unknown. The sample consisted of CD45RA- memory CD4+ T cells from PBMCs. This sequence joins TRBV5-5 and TRBJ1-3; D may be TRBD1 (5 bases). The sequence was obtained from a human donor with narcolepsy. CDR3 loop: CASSFDQGRNTIYF. As DNA, the CDR3 is TGTGCCAGCAGCTTCGACCAGGGTAGAAACACCATATATTTT.